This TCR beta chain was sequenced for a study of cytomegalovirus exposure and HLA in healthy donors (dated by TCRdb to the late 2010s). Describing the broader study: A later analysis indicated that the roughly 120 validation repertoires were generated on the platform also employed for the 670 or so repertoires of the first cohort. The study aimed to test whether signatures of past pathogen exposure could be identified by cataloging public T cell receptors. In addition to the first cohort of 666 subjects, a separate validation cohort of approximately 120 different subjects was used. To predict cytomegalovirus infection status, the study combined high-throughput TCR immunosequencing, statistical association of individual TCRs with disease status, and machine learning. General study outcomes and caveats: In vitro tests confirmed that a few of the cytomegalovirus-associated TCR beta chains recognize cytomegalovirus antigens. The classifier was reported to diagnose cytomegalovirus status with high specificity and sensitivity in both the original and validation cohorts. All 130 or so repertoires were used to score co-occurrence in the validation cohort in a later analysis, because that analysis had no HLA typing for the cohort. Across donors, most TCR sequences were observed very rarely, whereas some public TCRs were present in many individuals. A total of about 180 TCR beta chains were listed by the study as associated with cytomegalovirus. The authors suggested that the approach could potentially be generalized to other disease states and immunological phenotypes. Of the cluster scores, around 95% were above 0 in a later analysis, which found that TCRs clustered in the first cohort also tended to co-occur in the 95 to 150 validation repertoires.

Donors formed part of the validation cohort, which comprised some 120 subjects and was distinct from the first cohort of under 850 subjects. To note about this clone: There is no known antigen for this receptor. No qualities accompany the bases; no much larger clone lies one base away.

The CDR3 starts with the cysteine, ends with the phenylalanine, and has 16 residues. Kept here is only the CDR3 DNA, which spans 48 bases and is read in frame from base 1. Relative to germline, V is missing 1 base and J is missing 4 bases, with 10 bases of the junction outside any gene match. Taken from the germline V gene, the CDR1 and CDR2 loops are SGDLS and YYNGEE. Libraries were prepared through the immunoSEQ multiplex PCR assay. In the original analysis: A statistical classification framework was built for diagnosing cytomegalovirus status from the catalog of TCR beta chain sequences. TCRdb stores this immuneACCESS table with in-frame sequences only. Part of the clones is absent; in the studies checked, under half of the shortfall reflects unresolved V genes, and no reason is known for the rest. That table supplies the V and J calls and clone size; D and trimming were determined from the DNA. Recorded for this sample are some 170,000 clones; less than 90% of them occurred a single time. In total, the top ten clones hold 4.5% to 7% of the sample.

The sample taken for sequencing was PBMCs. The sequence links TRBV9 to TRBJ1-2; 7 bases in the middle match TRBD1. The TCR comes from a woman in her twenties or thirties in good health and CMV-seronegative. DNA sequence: TGTGCCAGCAGCGTACCTTACAGGGGCCAGCCCTATGGCTACACCTTC. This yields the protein CASSVPYRGQPYGYTF.